This T cell receptor beta chain was identified in a study of CD8+ T cells in alopecia areata (dated by TCRdb to the late 2010s). A note on the overall study: Treated patients were enrolled in an open-label pilot trial of oral tofacitinib at 5 to 10 mg twice daily for moderate-to-severe alopecia areata. Patients received tofacitinib for 6 to 18 months and were then followed off drug for 6 months to check for delayed response and recurrence. In treated patients, disease severity was measured using the SALT score, which gives the percentage of scalp surface area affected. To study T cell clonal expansion in alopecia areata, the researchers applied high-throughput TCRbeta sequencing to both the C3H/HeJ mouse model and human patients. Human TCRbeta sequencing covered scalp tissue and sorted CD4+ and CD8+ peripheral blood T cells from patchy and totalis/universalis alopecia areata patients and healthy controls. Patients on tofacitinib were biopsied at baseline and after 4 and 24 weeks of treatment, and several of the patients also had a later scalp biopsy. Clonality in the scalp was compared among normal scalp (n=4), patchy alopecia areata scalp (n=8), and alopecia totalis/universalis scalp (n=8). RNA was extracted with the PAXgene miRNA kit for fixed scalp, the miRNeasy kit for PBMCs, and the RNeasy kit for mouse skin. TCRbeta CDR3 regions were amplified by immunoSEQ multiplex PCR with 35 Vbeta forward and 13 Jbeta reverse primers. Study-wide conclusions, independent of this receptor: TCR sequences shared between patients were less clear than in mice, possibly partly because of HLA diversity in the patient population. Compared with normal scalp, lesional scalp, particularly in alopecia totalis/universalis, had higher clonality and more expanded CD8+ clones, which suggests antigenic drive. Resident alphabeta T cells in normal human skin are also sequenced, complicating scalp TCR repertoire analysis, unlike mouse skin dominated by gammadelta T cells. During tofacitinib treatment, many expanded lesional clones remained in scalp and blood, and this persistence may partly explain relapse after treatment is stopped. With tofacitinib, both scalp clonality and the number of expanded CD8+ clones among the top 100 scalp clones went down significantly. Because the treated cohort was small and had just a single nonresponder, larger studies are needed to establish links between baseline CD8+ expansion and response.

Receptor amplification or capture employed the immunoSEQ multiplex PCR assay. RNA was extracted from all samples and reverse transcribed into cDNA, which served as template for TCR sequencing. First-strand cDNA was synthesized using SuperScript III with a 2:1 mix of oligo-dT and random hexamers. A synthetic immune receptor repertoire was used to measure amplification bias, and any remaining bias was corrected computationally. In the paper's pipeline: Raw reads were preprocessed to remove errors, and CDR3 was defined by IMGT conventions from the conserved cysteine to phenylalanine. Clonality was calculated as 1 minus Shannon entropy normalized by log2 of the number of productive unique TCRs. CD4 or CD8 identity of scalp clones was inferred by cross-referencing scalp TCRbeta sequences with sorted blood CD4 and CD8 repertoires. TCRdb re-hosts the immuneACCESS table, in-frame sequences only. Its copies lack some clones; in the studies checked, an unresolved V gene accounts for under half of them, and the cause for the rest is not known. V, J and clone size were drawn from that table, and D and trimming were deduced from the DNA. This sample lists some 100,000 clones; 50% to 60% were detected once. The top ten hold roughly 17% of the sample.

On this clone: Its antigen has not been determined. No base qualities exist here, and no much larger clone lies one base off it.

This specimen's treatment or condition label, interpreted: oral pan-JAK inhibitor, 5-10 mg twice daily. Lesional scalp punch biopsies and peripheral blood were obtained from alopecia areata patients. PBMCs were isolated by density centrifugation and stained for CD3, CD4 and CD8, after which CD4+ and CD8+ T cells were sorted on a FACSAria. CDR1 and CDR2 are drawn from the germline V gene (reference sequence): MNHEY, SMNVEV. The CDR3 numbers 15 residues from cysteine through phenylalanine. Just CDR3 DNA is preserved here, 45 bases in frame from base 1. V loses 5 bases, J loses 2 bases, and the germline ends lie 10 bases apart.

The TCR originated in a human donor with alopecia areata. Rearrangement joined TRBV27 to TRBJ2-6; the D gene identity is not certain. Material: CD8+ T cells sorted from blood, obtained at approximately week 60, from a patient treated with tofacitinib. The CDR3 in this case is CASSPGLAGANVLTF. The bases read TGTGCCAGCAGTCCCGGGCTTGCTGGGGCCAACGTCCTGACTTTC.